This T cell receptor (beta chain) was profiled in a study of radiotherapy plus CTLA-4 blockade in lung cancer (dated by TCRdb to 2017 to 2018). Context from the whole study: Among the enrolled patients, about 19% had an objective response, and 31% reached disease control. Findings and caveats that apply to the study as a whole: The strongest predictors of response were reported to be early dynamic shifts in blood T cell clones along with a rise in serum interferon-beta following radiation. TCR clones derived from tumors expanded in peripheral blood after treatment with radiotherapy and ipilimumab.

Libraries were prepared through the immunoSEQ multiplex PCR assay. TCRdb obtained this table from immuneACCESS and retained in-frame rearrangements with V and J assigned. These tables miss some clones; where compared with another copy, unresolved V genes account for less than half of the shortfall, and the remainder is unexplained. The sample yields about 91,000 clones; approximately 75% were counted once. About 14% of the sample belongs to the ten largest clones. Concerning this clone: It lacks a known antigen. Base quality data are lacking; no much larger clone is found one base away.

Focal radiation therapy combined with CTLA-4 blockade (ipilimumab) was tested in patients with chemo-refractory metastatic non-small-cell lung cancer. The sequenced sample was peripheral blood, obtained from a patient treated with radiotherapy plus ipilimumab. The sequence was collected from a human donor with non-small cell lung cancer that progressed on radiotherapy plus ipilimumab.

The encoded CDR3 is CASSPRDRLNEQFF. The DNA sequence is TGTGCCAGCAGCCCCAGGGACAGATTGAATGAGCAGTTCTTC. Recombination linked TRBV11-1 to TRBJ2-1; 7 central bases correspond to TRBD1. The CDR3 starts with the cysteine, ends with the phenylalanine, and has 14 residues. Just CDR3 DNA is preserved here, 42 bases in frame from base 1. From V the trimming removes 5 bases and from J it removes 7 bases, while the gene matches leave 8 bases of the junction unaccounted for. The germline V gene (reference sequence) specifies SGHAT as CDR1 and FQDESV as CDR2.